This paragraph covers one T cell receptor beta chain sequence. The data were taken from a study of blood T cell repertoires in COVID-19. Study context: The samples span acute and convalescent COVID-19 from the United States, Italy and Spain.

Assay: immunoSEQ multiplex PCR; the TCRdb copy retains only in-frame clones and omits some. The table shows approximately 360,000 clones, with around 92% occurring only once. CDR1 and CDR2 (germline): SGHAT, FQNNGV. Trimming shortened V by 4 bases and J by 1 base, and 18 bases separated the two germline ends. This CDR3 has 17 amino acids. This sequence was found in a man aged 40-55 years with acute or convalescent COVID-19. The V call is TRBV11-2, the J call TRBJ2-3, with D perhaps TRBD1 (5 bases). The specimen sequenced was peripheral blood. The CDR3 sequence is CASSWQGSSAGTDTQYF. CDR3 bases: TGTGCCAGCAGCTGGCAGGGTTCGTCGGCAGGCACAGATACGCAGTATTTT.